The TCR beta chain under discussion was sequenced for a study of cytomegalovirus exposure and HLA in healthy donors. The CDR3 consists of 18 residues. V was cut by 4 bases and J by 0 bases, with 19 bases left in between. Germline assignment: CDR1 SGHTA and CDR2 FQGTGA. PCR used 60 Vbeta primers and 13 Jbeta primers. Generated by immunoSEQ multiplex PCR, the TCRdb table keeps only in-frame clones and is missing some. The sample holds some 160,000 clones; less than 9.5% are singletons and the top ten take less than 2%. This TCR was sampled from a male donor in good health and CMV-seronegative. Sequenced material: PBMCs. The rearrangement uses TRBV7-3 and TRBJ1-5, with a tentative D call TRBD1 (5 bases). CDR3 sequence: CASSSPTEWGNSNQPQHF. The CDR3 nucleotides are TGTGCCAGCAGCTCCCCGACAGAATGGGGCAATAGCAATCAGCCCCAGCATTTT.